Each of the 5 T cell receptor beta chains below was sequenced from the same sample in a study of CXCR3-negative and CXCR3-positive naive CD8 T cells. Study-wide findings and caveats: CXCR3-positive naive cells had TRB CDR3s that were more hydrophobic than CXCR3-negative naive cells had.

These receptors have no known antigen. The libraries of TRB cDNA were prepared using 5' RACE with UMI labels. Reprocessing the 5' RACE reads, TCRdb reports a single entry for every CDR3 protein and omits DNA. The sample's table shows roughly 110,000 distinct CDR3 sequences. The specimen was naive CXCR3+ CD8+ T cells from blood. Subset given: CD45RO-CCR7+CD27+CD95- naive CD8+ T cells expressing CXCR3 (TNR3+). The receptors come from a human donor in good health. Some clones in this sample may be carry-over from other donors' samples.

The rearrangement uses TRBV19 and TRBJ1-1. This CDR3 contains 13 residues. Germline assignment: CDR1 LNHDA and CDR2 SQIVND (reference sequence). The CDR3 spells CASILLGTAEAFF. The variable domain in full, with the rest retrieved from reference TRBV19 and TRBJ1-1, is DGGITQSPKYLFRKEGQNVTLSCEQNLNHDAMYWYRQDPGQGLRLIYYSQIVNDFQKGDIAEGYSVSREKKESFPLTVTSAQKNPTAFYLCASILLGTAEAFFGQGTRLTVV.

The rearrangement uses TRBV29-1 and TRBJ2-7; with no DNA, the TCRdb D assignment of TRBD2 cannot be verified. Germline V gives CDR1 SQVTM, CDR2 ANQGSEA. This CDR3 has 13 amino acids. This CDR3 is CSVKSVIGGEQYF.

This chain links TRBV11-3 with TRBJ1-2; without DNA, the TCRdb call of TRBD1 cannot be checked. CDR3 length: 15 amino acids. The V gene's germline CDR1 is SGHNT and CDR2 YENEEA. The CDR3 spells CASSLSGTDFYGYTF. Full variable domain (rest looked up from reference TRBV11-3 and TRBJ1-2): EAGVVQSPRYKIIEKKQPVAFWCNPISGHNTLYWYLQNLGQGPELLIRYENEEAVDDSQLPKDRFSAERLKGVDSTLKIQPAELGDSAVYLCASSLSGTDFYGYTFGSGTRLTVV.

The rearrangement joins TRBV7-2 to TRBJ2-5; the TCRdb D gene call, TRBD2, has no DNA to confirm it. Looked up from germline, CDR1 is SGHTA and CDR2 is FQGNSA. This CDR3 is built from 15 residues. This CDR3 reads CASSLLAGGVETQYF.

The chain has TRBV3-1 and TRBJ1-1. The germline V gene encodes CDR1 LGHDT and CDR2 YNNKEL (reference sequence). This CDR3 is built from 12 residues. CDR3 loop: CASSQGSLEAFF.